The 2 T cell receptor beta chains given below trace back to one sample, sequenced in a study of T cell responses to AZD1222 COVID-19 vaccine. Repertoires were generated with immunoSEQ multiplex PCR, while TCRdb's copy carries only in-frame clones and drops some. This sample has 150,000 to 200,000 clones, with 85% to 95% found just once. The sequencing here drew on peripheral blood, taken 28 days after the second AZD1222 dose. These receptors all stem from an adult who received the AZD1222 COVID-19 vaccine.

The table lists this clone with a count of one. The V and J genes are TRBV19 and TRBJ2-7; TRBD1 aligns across 10 bases. CDR1 and CDR2 (germline): LNHDA, SQIVND (reference sequence). This CDR3 spans 14 amino acids. Losses at the gene ends were 5 bases for V and 2 bases for J; bases not matched to a gene: 3. In DNA form, the CDR3 reads TGTGCCAGTAGTCTAGGACAGGGGGCCTACGAGCAGTACTTC. This gives the protein CASSLGQGAYEQYF.

The chain has TRBV29-1 and TRBJ2-1; TRBD1 aligns across 8 bases. CDR1 is SQVTM and CDR2 is ANQGSEA in the germline V gene. Trimming at V came to 6 bases and at J to 2 bases, leaving 9 bases not matched to a gene. The CDR3 sequence is 15 residues long. CDR3 residues: CSVTGTGNPYNEQFF. Written as DNA, the CDR3 is TGCAGCGTCACCGGGACAGGAAACCCCTACAATGAGCAGTTCTTC.